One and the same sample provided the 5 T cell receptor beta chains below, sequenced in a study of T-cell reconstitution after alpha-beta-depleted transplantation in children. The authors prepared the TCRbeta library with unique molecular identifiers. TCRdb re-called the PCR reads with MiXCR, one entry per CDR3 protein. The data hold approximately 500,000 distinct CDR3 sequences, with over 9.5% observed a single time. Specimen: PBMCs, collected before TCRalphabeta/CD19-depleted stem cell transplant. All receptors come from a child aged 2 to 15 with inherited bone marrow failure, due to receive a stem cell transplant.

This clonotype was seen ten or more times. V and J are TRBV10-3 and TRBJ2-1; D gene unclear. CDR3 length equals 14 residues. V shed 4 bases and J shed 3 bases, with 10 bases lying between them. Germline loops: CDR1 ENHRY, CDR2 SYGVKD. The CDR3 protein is CAISGPGIYNEQFF. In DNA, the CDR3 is TGTGCCATCAGTGGGCCCGGTATCTACAATGAGCAGTTCTTC.

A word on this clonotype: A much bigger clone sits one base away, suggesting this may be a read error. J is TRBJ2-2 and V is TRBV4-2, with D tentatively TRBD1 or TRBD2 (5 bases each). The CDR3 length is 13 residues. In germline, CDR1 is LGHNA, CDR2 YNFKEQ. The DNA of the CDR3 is TGTGCCAGCAGCCAATACAACACCGGGGACCTGTTTTTT. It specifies CASSQYNTGDLFF.

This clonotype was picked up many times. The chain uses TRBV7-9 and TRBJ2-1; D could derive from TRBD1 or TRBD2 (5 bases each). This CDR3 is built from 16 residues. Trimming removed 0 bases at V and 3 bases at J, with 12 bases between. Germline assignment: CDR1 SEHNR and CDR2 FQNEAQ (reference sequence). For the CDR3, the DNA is TGTGCCAGCAGCTTAGCGGGGCGTGGAGGCTACAATGAGCAGTTCTTC. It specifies CASSLAGRGGYNEQFF.

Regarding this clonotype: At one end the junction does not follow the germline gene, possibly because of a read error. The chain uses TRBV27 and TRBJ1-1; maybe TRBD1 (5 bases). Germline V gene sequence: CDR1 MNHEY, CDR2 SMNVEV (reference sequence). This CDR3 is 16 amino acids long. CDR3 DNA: TGCACCAGCAGTTTATCCAGGGCAGGGAGGACTACTGAAGCTTTCTTT. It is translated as CTSSLSRAGRTTEAFF.

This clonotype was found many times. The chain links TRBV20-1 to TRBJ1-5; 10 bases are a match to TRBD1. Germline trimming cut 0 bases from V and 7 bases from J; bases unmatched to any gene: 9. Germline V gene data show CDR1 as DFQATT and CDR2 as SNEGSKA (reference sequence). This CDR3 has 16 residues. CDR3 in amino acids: CSARDPDRGLIQPQHF. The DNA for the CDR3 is TGCAGTGCTAGAGACCCTGACAGGGGGCTGATACAGCCCCAGCATTTT.